The sequence of this TCR beta chain was determined in a study of blood T cell repertoires in COVID-19. On the study more broadly: Specimens from acute and convalescent COVID-19 originated in the United States, Italy and Spain. The cDNA or gDNA used as material had been derived from T cells, B-cell-depleted T cells, or PBMCs.

As processed by the authors: Estimated nucleated cell counts came from reference gene primer amplification. The assay was immunoSEQ multiplex PCR, and TCRdb's table has in-frame clones only and misses some. That table gives V, J and clone size, and the DNA gave D and trimming. In the table there are under 300,000 clones, 75% to 85% of which are singletons. The trim removed 2 bases at V and 6 bases at J, leaving 16 bases unmatched. Germline loops: CDR1 MNHNS, CDR2 SASEGT. CDR3 length: 18 residues. The specimen sequenced was peripheral blood. The chain combines TRBV6-1 with TRBJ2-5; 9 positions agree with TRBD1. The receptor's source is a woman in her thirties or forties who had recovered from COVID-19. DNA for the CDR3: TGTGCCAGCAGTGAAAGCGACTCCGGGACAGGGAATCGAAAGACCCAGTACTTC. This codes for CASSESDSGTGNRKTQYF.